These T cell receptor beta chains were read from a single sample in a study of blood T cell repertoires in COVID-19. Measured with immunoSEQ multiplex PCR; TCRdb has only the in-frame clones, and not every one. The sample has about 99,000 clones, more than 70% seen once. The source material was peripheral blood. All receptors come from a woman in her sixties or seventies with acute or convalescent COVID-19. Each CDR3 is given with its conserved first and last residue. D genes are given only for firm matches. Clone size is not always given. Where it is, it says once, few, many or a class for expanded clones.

CDR3nt: TGCAGTGCTCGTGAGGGAGTACAGCCCCAGCATTTT; CDR3aa: CSAREGVQPQHF; j_gene: TRBJ1-5; v_gene: TRBV20-1; abundance: -; d_gene: -
CDR3nt: TGTGCCAGCAGCAACCTCGGGACAGGCGTAAATCAGCCCCAGCATTTT; CDR3aa: CASSNLGTGVNQPQHF; j_gene: TRBJ1-5; v_gene: TRBV5-5; abundance: -; d_gene: TRBD1
CDR3nt: TGTGCCAGCAGCTTAAAAGGCAAAGGGGATGAGACCCAGTACTTC; CDR3aa: CASSLKGKGDETQYF; j_gene: TRBJ2-5; v_gene: TRBV7-3; abundance: few; d_gene: -
CDR3nt: TGTGCCAGCAGTTTAAGACGACAGGTTTGGGATTCACCCCTCCACTTT; CDR3aa: CASSLRRQVWDSPLHF; j_gene: TRBJ1-6; v_gene: TRBV28; abundance: -; d_gene: -
CDR3nt: TGTGCCAGTAGTACCATGCAACAGGGGTATAGCAATCAGCCCCAGCATTTT; CDR3aa: CASSTMQQGYSNQPQHF; j_gene: TRBJ1-5; v_gene: TRBV19; abundance: -; d_gene: TRBD1
CDR3nt: TGTGCCAGTAGTATAGCAGAACGGACAGGGGGCTACACCTTC; CDR3aa: CASSIAERTGGYTF; j_gene: TRBJ1-2; v_gene: TRBV19; abundance: -; d_gene: TRBD1
CDR3nt: TGTGCCTGGAGTGTACAGAGTGCGGATACGCAGTATTTT; CDR3aa: CAWSVQSADTQYF; j_gene: TRBJ2-3; v_gene: TRBV30; abundance: once; d_gene: -
CDR3nt: TGTGCCAGCTCAGATACAGGGTGGAATCAGCCCCAGCATTTT; CDR3aa: CASSDTGWNQPQHF; j_gene: TRBJ1-5; v_gene: TRBV18; abundance: -; d_gene: -
CDR3nt: TGTGCCAGCAGCTTGGGGACTAGCGGGATCGTCCATGAGCAGTTCTTC; CDR3aa: CASSLGTSGIVHEQFF; j_gene: TRBJ2-1; v_gene: TRBV5-4; abundance: -; d_gene: TRBD2
CDR3nt: TGTGCCAGCAGGGGCAGCATGAACACTGAAGCTTTCTTT; CDR3aa: CASRGSMNTEAFF; j_gene: TRBJ1-1; v_gene: TRBV6-5; abundance: -; d_gene: -
CDR3nt: TGTGCCAGCAGCCAAGCGGGGAAGCAGTACTTC; CDR3aa: CASSQAGKQYF; j_gene: TRBJ2-7; v_gene: TRBV3-1/TRBV3-2; abundance: -; d_gene: -